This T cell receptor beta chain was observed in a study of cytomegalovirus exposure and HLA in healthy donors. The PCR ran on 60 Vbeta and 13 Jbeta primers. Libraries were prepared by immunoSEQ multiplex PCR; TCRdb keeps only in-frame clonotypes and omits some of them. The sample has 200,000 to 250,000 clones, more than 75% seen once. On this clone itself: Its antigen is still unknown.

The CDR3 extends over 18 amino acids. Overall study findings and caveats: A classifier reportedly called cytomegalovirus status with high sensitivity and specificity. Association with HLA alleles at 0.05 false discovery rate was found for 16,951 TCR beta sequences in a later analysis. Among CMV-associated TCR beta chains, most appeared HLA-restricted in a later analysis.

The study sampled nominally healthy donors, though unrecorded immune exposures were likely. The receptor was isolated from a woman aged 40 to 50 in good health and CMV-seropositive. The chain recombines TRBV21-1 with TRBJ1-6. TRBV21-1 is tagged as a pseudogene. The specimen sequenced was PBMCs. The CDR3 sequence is CASSKKEGWSSYNSPLHF. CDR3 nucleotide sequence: TGTGCCAGCAGCAAAAAGGAGGGTTGGAGCTCCTATAATTCACCCCTCCACTTT.